Listed below are T cell receptor beta chains from one sample, sequenced in a study of blood T cell repertoires in COVID-19. Sequencing was performed with immunoSEQ multiplex PCR; in TCRdb, only in-frame clones are kept and a portion is missing. The sample yields 100,000 to 150,000 clones, around 90% seen once. The sequenced sample was peripheral blood. Source of these receptors: a man over 45 with COVID-19, enrolled during active disease. The CDR3 runs from the conserved cysteine through the conserved F or W. The D gene is left open where the match is weak. Clone sizes are given selectively: once, few, many, or a class where the clone is expanded.

DNA | CDR3 | size | V | D | J
TGTGCCACCAGCAGAGGGCGCATTTTACAGGGTGATCAGCCCCAGCATTTT | CATSRGRILQGDQPQHF | . | TRBV15 | . | TRBJ1-5
TGTGCCAGTAGCGGGTACAGGGGGCATGATAGTGAAAAACTGTTTTTT | CASSGYRGHDSEKLFF | . | TRBV19 | TRBD1 | TRBJ1-4
TGTGCCAGCACCATTAGCGGGAGTCTTGAGACCCAGTACTTC | CASTISGSLETQYF | . | TRBV28 | TRBD2 | TRBJ2-5
TGTGCCAGCAGCTCCGCTAACAGGAAGAACTATGGCTACACCTTC | CASSSANRKNYGYTF | . | TRBV7-2 | . | TRBJ1-2
TGTGCCAGCAGCTCAGACAGCCACTCTGGAAACACCATATATTTT | CASSSDSHSGNTIYF | once | TRBV7-9 | . | TRBJ1-3
TGTGCCAGCAGGGCTAGTTCCTACGAGCAGTACTTC | CASRASSYEQYF | . | TRBV28 | . | TRBJ2-7
TGTGCCAGCTCACCTCAGGCAGGGATTTATGATACGCAGTATTTT | CASSPQAGIYDTQYF | . | TRBV18 | . | TRBJ2-3
TGTGCCAGCAGCCAAGATCCTGGGGGCGAAAACATTCAGTACTTC | CASSQDPGGENIQYF | . | TRBV3-1/TRBV3-2 | . | TRBJ2-4
TGTGCCAGCAGCGTAGTAAAACAGGGGGGATACAATGAGCAGTTCTTC | CASSVVKQGGYNEQFF | . | TRBV9 | TRBD1 | TRBJ2-1
TGTGCCAGCAGCGTAGCTGCGGGAGTCTTAACCGGGGAGCTGTTTTTT | CASSVAAGVLTGELFF | . | TRBV9 | TRBD2 | TRBJ2-2
TGTGCCAGCAATGGCCAGAATGAAAAACTGTTTTTT | CASNGQNEKLFF | few | TRBV14 | . | TRBJ1-4
TGCGCCAGCAGCCTAGACAGGGGCTACGAGCAGTACTTC | CASSLDRGYEQYF | . | TRBV4-3 | TRBD1 | TRBJ2-7
TGTGCCAGCAGCTTACCCGGGACTAGCGAAGCGACCCAGTACTTC | CASSLPGTSEATQYF | once | TRBV7-6 | TRBD2 | TRBJ2-5
TGTGCCAGCAGCCAAGGGCCCTACAATGAGCAGTTCTTC | CASSQGPYNEQFF | . | TRBV3-1/TRBV3-2 | . | TRBJ2-1
TGTGCCAGCAGTCGGGGATACACCATATATTTT | CASSRGYTIYF | . | TRBV9 | . | TRBJ1-3
TGTGCCAGCAGCGGTCCCGGGACTAGAGGCTACAATGAGCAGTTCTTC | CASSGPGTRGYNEQFF | . | TRBV9 | TRBD2 | TRBJ2-1
TGTGCCAGCAGTTTACAGGGTGGGGATGAAAAACTGTTTTTT | CASSLQGGDEKLFF | . | TRBV2 | . | TRBJ1-4
TGTGCCAGTCGGACAGGGACCTCTGGAAACACCATATATTTT | CASRTGTSGNTIYF | . | TRBV19 | TRBD1 | TRBJ1-3
TGTGCCAGCAGCCAAGAGCGTGAATTCACCTACAATGAGCAGTTCTTC | CASSQEREFTYNEQFF | . | TRBV4-2 | . | TRBJ2-1
TGTGCCAGCAGTCGGACAGGGTTTGGTGAAGCTTTCTTT | CASSRTGFGEAFF | . | TRBV6-2/TRBV6-3 | TRBD1 | TRBJ1-1
TGTGCCAGCAGCGGAGGGTCCGGTCCAGGGCGGGGGAACACTGAAGCTTTCTTT | CASSGGSGPGRGNTEAFF | . | TRBV9 | . | TRBJ1-1
TGTGCCAGCAGTGATTCCTGGGGGAGTGGGGGGAGCTACGAGCAGTACTTC | CASSDSWGSGGSYEQYF | . | TRBV25-1 | . | TRBJ2-7